Listed below are T cell receptor beta chains from one sample, sequenced in a study of spatial heterogeneity in lung cancer. TCRdb analysed the 5' RACE reads with MiXCR anew, one entry per CDR3 protein. Of some 9,900 distinct CDR3 sequences in the sample, 8% were seen once. Here the sequenced sample was lung tumor tissue, taken at surgery. The receptor source for this set is a male donor with early-stage non-small cell lung cancer. The CDR3 runs from the conserved cysteine through the conserved F or W. A D gene is named only where the DNA matches it firmly. A clone size is listed for some rows: how often the clone was seen (once, few, many), or a class if it is expanded.

V gene: TRBV28; clone size: many; J gene: TRBJ2-5; D gene: .; CDR3 protein: CASSFSGAETQYF; CDR3 DNA: TGTGCCAGCAGTTTTAGTGGGGCCGAGACCCAGTACTTC
V gene: TRBV5-1; clone size: .; J gene: TRBJ2-1; D gene: TRBD2; CDR3 protein: CASSLGLAGSSYNEQFF; CDR3 DNA: TGCGCCAGCAGCTTGGGACTAGCGGGGTCCTCCTACAATGAGCAGTTCTTC
V gene: TRBV6-1; clone size: many; J gene: TRBJ1-5; D gene: .; CDR3 protein: CASNGGLNQPQHF; CDR3 DNA: TGTGCCAGCAACGGCGGACTTAATCAGCCCCAGCATTTT
V gene: TRBV5-6; clone size: hyperexpanded; J gene: TRBJ1-5; D gene: TRBD1; CDR3 protein: CASSLAGQGAQPQHF; CDR3 DNA: TGTGCCAGCAGCTTGGCTGGACAGGGCGCTCAGCCCCAGCATTTT
V gene: TRBV24-1; clone size: many; J gene: TRBJ2-2; D gene: .; CDR3 protein: CATSTAGGSTGELFF; CDR3 DNA: TGTGCCACCAGCACGGCAGGTGGTAGCACCGGGGAGCTGTTTTTT
V gene: TRBV28; clone size: .; J gene: TRBJ2-7; D gene: TRBD1; CDR3 protein: CASSSPARTGGREQYF; CDR3 DNA: TGTGCCAGCAGTTCCCCTGCCCGGACAGGGGGCCGAGAGCAGTACTTC
V gene: TRBV6-2/TRBV6-3; clone size: medium-sized; J gene: TRBJ2-6; D gene: TRBD2; CDR3 protein: CASTAGGGFGANVLTF; CDR3 DNA: TGTGCCAGCACCGCGGGAGGAGGTTTTGGGGCCAACGTCCTGACTTTC
V gene: TRBV28; clone size: large; J gene: TRBJ1-5; D gene: TRBD1; CDR3 protein: CASRPPGQGNQPQHF; CDR3 DNA: TGTGCCAGCAGGCCTCCGGGACAGGGCAATCAGCCCCAGCATTTT
V gene: TRBV20-1; clone size: many; J gene: TRBJ2-5; D gene: TRBD1; CDR3 protein: CSARQGAGETQYF; CDR3 DNA: TGCAGTGCTAGACAGGGGGCCGGAGAGACCCAGTACTTC
V gene: TRBV5-6; clone size: many; J gene: TRBJ1-1; D gene: .; CDR3 protein: CASSLRQEAFF; CDR3 DNA: TGTGCCAGCAGCTTGCGACAGGAGGCTTTCTTT
V gene: TRBV5-4; clone size: many; J gene: TRBJ2-3; D gene: .; CDR3 protein: CASSYGQASTDTQYF; CDR3 DNA: TGTGCCAGCAGCTACGGGCAGGCTAGCACAGATACGCAGTATTTT
V gene: TRBV12-3/TRBV12-4; clone size: .; J gene: TRBJ2-6; D gene: .; CDR3 protein: CASSLRGTGANVLTF; CDR3 DNA: TGTGCCAGCAGTTTAAGGGGTACTGGGGCCAACGTCCTGACTTTC
V gene: TRBV6-2/TRBV6-3; clone size: many; J gene: TRBJ2-7; D gene: .; CDR3 protein: CASTGQGWEQYF; CDR3 DNA: TGTGCCAGCACGGGGCAGGGATGGGAGCAGTACTTC
V gene: TRBV29-1; clone size: many; J gene: TRBJ1-5; D gene: .; CDR3 protein: CSVRQGSGQPQHF; CDR3 DNA: TGCAGCGTTCGCCAGGGGTCAGGTCAGCCCCAGCATTTT
V gene: TRBV9; clone size: many; J gene: TRBJ2-5; D gene: .; CDR3 protein: CASSVADNQETQYF; CDR3 DNA: TGTGCCAGCAGCGTAGCGGACAACCAAGAGACCCAGTACTTC
V gene: TRBV6-2/TRBV6-3; clone size: .; J gene: TRBJ2-1; D gene: .; CDR3 protein: CASSRISNEQFF; CDR3 DNA: TGTGCCAGCAGCCGGATCAGTAATGAGCAGTTCTTC
V gene: TRBV11-2; clone size: few; J gene: TRBJ1-1; D gene: .; CDR3 protein: CASSLVHGGGPFF; CDR3 DNA: TGTGCCAGCAGCTTAGTACATGGTGGCGGACCTTTCTTT
V gene: TRBV29-1; clone size: few; J gene: TRBJ2-7; D gene: .; CDR3 protein: CSVETPGVSYEQYF; CDR3 DNA: TGCAGCGTTGAAACCCCCGGGGTCTCCTACGAGCAGTACTTC